These 9 T cell receptor beta chains originate from one sample sequenced in a study of cytotoxic CD8 clonotypes in ibrutinib-treated CLL. Assay used: immunoSEQ multiplex PCR; TCRdb lists only in-frame clones, some missing. The table has a few hundred thousand clones, roughly 67% seen once; the top ten hold under 8%. Sequencing used PBMCs, obtained after 36 months of ibrutinib treatment. The receptors come from a human donor with chronic lymphocytic leukemia.

The V and J genes are TRBV5-1 and TRBJ2-7, with D maybe TRBD1 (7 bases). In germline, CDR1 is SGHRS, CDR2 YFSETQ. The ends were cut back, 5 bases at V and 6 bases at J, with 15 bases in the middle. This CDR3 has 13 residues. The CDR3 DNA follows: TGCGCCAGCAGTTACCAGGGGGGACGCGAGCAGTACTTC. Translation gives CASSYQGGREQYF.

The rearrangement joins TRBV9 to TRBJ2-7; the D gene is possibly TRBD1 (6 bases). V was pared by 0 bases and J by 4 bases, with 17 bases between. Germline V gene data show CDR1 as SGDLS and CDR2 as YYNGEE. The CDR3 spans 16 residues. The DNA of the CDR3 is TGTGCCAGCAGCGTAGGGATCGGGCAGGGGCCGTACGAGCAGTACTTC. As protein: CASSVGIGQGPYEQYF.

This rearrangement joins TRBV27 to TRBJ2-3; TRBD1 aligns across 8 bases. V shed 8 bases, J shed 6 bases, and the junction held 7 bases outside the gene matches. Germline-derived CDR1 and CDR2 are MNHEY and SMNVEV (reference sequence). This CDR3 has 13 amino acids. The CDR3 spells CASSDREGDTQYF. Here the CDR3 DNA reads TGTGCCAGCTCGGACAGGGAAGGTGATACGCAGTATTTT.

The chain combines TRBV19 with TRBJ1-5; 8 bases agree with TRBD1. Unmatched junction bases numbered 9, after V lost 4 bases and J lost 1 base. Germline V gene sequence: CDR1 LNHDA, CDR2 SQIVND (reference sequence). This CDR3 has 17 residues. The CDR3, as DNA: TGTGCCAGTAGTAGGACAGGGCTGCGGAAGAGCAATCAGCCCCAGCATTTT. Translation: CASSRTGLRKSNQPQHF.

The chain uses TRBV7-8 and TRBJ1-5, with 7 positions matching TRBD1. The CDR3 contains 15 residues. The V gene's germline CDR1 is SGHVS and CDR2 FQNEAQ. The V and J ends lost 2 bases and 3 bases, in that order; junction bases with no gene match: 4. CDR3: CASSLRQGSNQPQHF. CDR3 in DNA: TGTGCCAGCAGCTTACGACAGGGCTCCAATCAGCCCCAGCATTTT.

This sequence joins TRBV28 and TRBJ2-2; D unclear. The CDR3 spans 14 residues. CDR1 is MDHEN and CDR2 is SYDVKM in the germline V gene. V lost 3 bases and J lost 0, with 5 bases in between. Here the CDR3 DNA reads TGTGCCAGCAGTTTTTGGACGAACACCGGGGAGCTGTTTTTT. Translation: CASSFWTNTGELFF.

The V and J genes are TRBV5-1 and TRBJ2-7; maybe TRBD2 (6 bases). CDR3 length equals 14 residues. Per germline, CDR1 SGHRS and CDR2 YFSETQ. Trimming took off 2 bases at V and 1 base at J, with 10 bases between the two ends. The CDR3 reads CASSFGTYSYEQYF. In DNA form, the CDR3 reads TGCGCCAGCAGCTTCGGGACTTATTCCTACGAGCAGTACTTC.

This chain uses TRBV11-3 with TRBJ2-2, with 7 bases identical to TRBD1. V lost 5 bases to trimming and J lost 4 bases; unmatched junction nucleotides: 22. Germline values: CDR1 SGHNT, CDR2 YENEEA. The CDR3 covers 20 residues. In nucleotides, the CDR3 is TGTGCCAGCAGCCTGACAGTCCCGCAGGGGGAGAAGTTTGGCACCGGGGAGCTGTTTTTT. As protein: CASSLTVPQGEKFGTGELFF.

This clone turned up a few times. The J gene is TRBJ2-7, the V gene TRBV2; maybe TRBD1 (6 bases). The length of the CDR3 is 12 residues. The V and J ends lost 6 bases and 3 bases respectively, with 9 bases between them. CDR1 SNHLY and CDR2 FYNNEI come from the germline V gene. CDR3 DNA: TGTGCCAGCAGCAGGGGTCGCTACGAGCAGTACTTC. Translation: CASSRGRYEQYF.